These 9 T cell receptor beta chains were all obtained from the same sample, sequenced in a study of CDR3 diversity in severe acne. TCRdb fed the PCR reads into MiXCR, producing one record per CDR3 protein. Of about 90,000 distinct CDR3 sequences in the sample, around 50% were seen once. Sequences were obtained from blood. The receptor source for this set is a male donor in good health, serving as a control.

The chain combines TRBV20-1 with TRBJ1-2; D call uncertain. Germline CDR1 is DFQATT and CDR2 is SNEGSKA (reference sequence). The CDR3 runs to 13 residues. V shed 0 bases and J shed 7 bases, with 12 bases lying between them. CDR3 in DNA: TGCAGTGCTAGAGATCAGTGGGAAACTGGCTACACCTTC. Its protein is CSARDQWETGYTF.

The V gene is TRBV7-9, the J gene TRBJ2-7; no definite D call. The length of the CDR3 is 13 residues. Trimming removed 5 bases at V and 0 bases at J, with 8 bases between. Germline loops: CDR1 SEHNR, CDR2 FQNEAQ (reference sequence). CDR3 amino acids: CASSHEISYEQYF. CDR3 bases: TGTGCCAGCAGCCACGAGATCTCCTACGAGCAGTACTTC.

V usage is TRBV7-9 and J usage is TRBJ2-7, with 9 bases fitting TRBD2. CDR1 is SEHNR, CDR2 FQNEAQ, per germline (reference sequence). The CDR3 runs to 15 residues. The V and J ends lost 3 bases and 3 bases, in that order; junction bases with no gene match: 6. In DNA form, the CDR3 reads TGTGCCAGCAGCTTTGGGGCGGGAGGGATCTACGAGCAGTACTTC. Amino acids: CASSFGAGGIYEQYF.

A remark on this clonotype: The final CDR3 position lacks the conserved phenylalanine or tryptophan, pointing to a likely read error. The rearrangement links TRBV6-1 to TRBJ2-1; 12 nucleotides line up with TRBD2. The length of the CDR3 is 15 residues. Germline loops: CDR1 MNHNS, CDR2 SASEGT. The J segment lost 6 bases and the V segment lost 4 bases, leaving 4 bases of the junction unmatched. In DNA, the CDR3 is TGTGCCAGCAGTGTGGCTAGCGGGAGGGCCAATGAGCAGTTCCTC. This codes for CASSVASGRANEQFL.

The sample holds many counts of this clonotype. The V and J genes are TRBV6-1 and TRBJ2-5, with TRBD2 as a possible D gene (6 bases). This CDR3 region has 16 residues. Between the trimmed V and J ends, which lost 1 base and 4 bases, there was a span of 16 bases. CDR1 is MNHNS and CDR2 is SASEGT in the germline V gene. The CDR3 is CASSEGEAARVETQYF. The DNA of the CDR3 is TGTGCCAGCAGTGAAGGGGAGGCTGCGCGTGTAGAGACCCAGTACTTC.

Concerning this clonotype: At one end the junction does not follow the germline gene, possibly because of a read error. The chain carries TRBV3-1 and TRBJ2-6; 7 positions agree with TRBD1. CDR3 length: 16 residues. The germline CDR1 and CDR2 sequences are LGHDT and YNNKEL (reference sequence). CDR3 loop: CASSPMTGSGTNVLTF. The CDR3 DNA reads TGTGCCAGCAGCCCCATGACAGGGTCTGGGACCAACGTCCTGACTTTC.

Ten or more counts support this clonotype. The V call is TRBV4-2, the J call TRBJ2-5; D unclear. This CDR3 is built from 15 residues. V gave up 4 bases and J gave up 5 bases, with 17 bases separating them. In germline, CDR1 is LGHNA, CDR2 YNFKEQ. The CDR3 sequence: CASSRGPQTQETQYF. CDR3 sequence (DNA): TGTGCCAGCAGCCGTGGACCTCAGACTCAGGAGACCCAGTACTTC.

The table lists this clonotype with many counts. The chain uses TRBV10-3 and TRBJ2-7; D possibly corresponds to TRBD1 (6 bases). CDR1 and CDR2 from the germline V gene are ENHRY and SYGVKD. The CDR3 extends over 14 amino acids. Trimming took 6 bases from V and 2 from J, leaving 14 bases between them. As DNA, the CDR3 is TGTGCCATCAGGCCCGACAGGACGGCCTACGAGCAGTACTTC. Its translation: CAIRPDRTAYEQYF.

The V call is TRBV10-3, the J call TRBJ2-7; D is unresolved. Trimming took 10 bases from V and 2 from J, leaving 21 bases between them. Germline V lookup: CDR1 ENHRY, CDR2 SYGVKD. CDR3 length: 15 residues. The DNA of the CDR3 is TGTGCCAGCAGCCCCGCCGGCCTAAATCCCTACGAGCAGTACTTC. Its translation: CASSPAGLNPYEQYF.